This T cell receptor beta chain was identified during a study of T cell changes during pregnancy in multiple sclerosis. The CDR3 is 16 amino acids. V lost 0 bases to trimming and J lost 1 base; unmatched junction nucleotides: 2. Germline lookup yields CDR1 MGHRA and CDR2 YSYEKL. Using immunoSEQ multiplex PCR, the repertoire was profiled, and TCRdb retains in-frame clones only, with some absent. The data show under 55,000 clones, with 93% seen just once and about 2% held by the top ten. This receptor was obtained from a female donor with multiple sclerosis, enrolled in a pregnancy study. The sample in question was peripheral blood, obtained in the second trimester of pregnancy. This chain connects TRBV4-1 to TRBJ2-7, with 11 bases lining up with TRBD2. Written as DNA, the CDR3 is TGCGCCAGCAGCCAAGACTTAGCGGGAGGGTCCTACGAGCAGTACTTC. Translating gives CASSQDLAGGSYEQYF.